The sequence of this T cell receptor (beta chain) was determined in a study of blood T cell repertoires in COVID-19. Between the trimmed V and J ends, which lost 5 bases and 1 base, there was a span of 11 bases. CDR3 length: 14 amino acids. Germline CDR1 is PRHDT and CDR2 is FYEKMQ (reference sequence). Profiled with immunoSEQ multiplex PCR; TCRdb holds only in-frame clones, not every one. The data contain about 410,000 clones, around 91% of them singletons. The table lists this clone with a few counts. The TCR comes from a middle-aged woman with COVID-19, enrolled during active disease. The sequencing sample was made of peripheral blood. The chain is built from TRBV13 and TRBJ1-1; TRBD1 might be the D (5 bases). Written as DNA, the CDR3 is TGTGCCAGCAGCCGTGGGGGGAGGAACACTGAAGCTTTCTTT. Its protein product is CASSRGGRNTEAFF. Full variable domain (rest looked up from reference TRBV13 and TRBJ1-1): AAGVIQSPRHLIKEKRETATLKCYPIPRHDTVYWYQQGPGQDPQFLISFYEKMQSDKGSIPDRFSAQQFSDYHSELNMSSLELGDSALYFCASSRGGRNTEAFFGQGTRLTVV.